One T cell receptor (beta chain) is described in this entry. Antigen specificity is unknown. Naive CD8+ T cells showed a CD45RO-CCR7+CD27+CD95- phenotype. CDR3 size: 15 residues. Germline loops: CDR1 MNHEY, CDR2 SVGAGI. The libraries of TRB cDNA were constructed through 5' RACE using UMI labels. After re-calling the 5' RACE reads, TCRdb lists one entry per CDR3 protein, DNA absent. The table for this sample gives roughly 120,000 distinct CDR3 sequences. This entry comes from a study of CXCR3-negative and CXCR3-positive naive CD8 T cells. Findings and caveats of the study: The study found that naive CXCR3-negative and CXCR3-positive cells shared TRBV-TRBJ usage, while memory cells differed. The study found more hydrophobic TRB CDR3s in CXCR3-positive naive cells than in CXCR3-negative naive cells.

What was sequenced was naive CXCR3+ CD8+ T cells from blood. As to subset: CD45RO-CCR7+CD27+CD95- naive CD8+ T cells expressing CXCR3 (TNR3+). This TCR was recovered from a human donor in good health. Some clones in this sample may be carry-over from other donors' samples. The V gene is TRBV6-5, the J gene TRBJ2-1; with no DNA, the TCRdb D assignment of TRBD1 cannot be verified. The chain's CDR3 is CASSPQGGGGGEQFF.